The clone carrying this T cell receptor beta chain appeared a single time. Its antigen is not identified. Treatment described: approximately nine-day PBMC culture with coronavirus spike peptide pools or control peptides (ViraFEST assay). The sample originates from a study of vaccination and CD4 T cells after COVID-19. Across the whole study: Nasal swab PCR showed SARS-CoV-2 in convalescent patients, eight or nine with mild and one with severe disease. Every participant had a vaccine, which was either BNT162b2 or mRNA-1273, given in two doses. Controls had a CEFX pool, an HIV-1 Nef pool, or no peptide added.

Cultured CD4+ T cell DNA underwent sequencing with the Oncomine TCR Beta short-read assay. TCRdb called the PCR reads again in MiXCR, with one record for every CDR3 protein. The table lists about 4,600 distinct CDR3 sequences, around two fifths of them singletons. The CDR3 sequence is 18 residues long. Between the trimmed V and J ends, which lost 6 bases and 5 bases, there was a span of 28 bases. In germline, CDR1 is MNHEY, CDR2 SMNVEV (reference sequence). The chain carries TRBV27 and TRBJ1-1; TRBD1 is a possible D gene (6 bases). This receptor was obtained from a human donor who had recovered from COVID-19. The sequenced sample consisted of CD4+ T cells from blood, cultured in vitro. The CDR3 DNA follows: TGTGCCAGCAGGGCACCCGGGACATGGGATCCTCTGGGGACTGAAGCTTTCTTT. Amino acid sequence: CASRAPGTWDPLGTEAFF.